The TCR beta chain under discussion was sequenced for a study of shared clonotypes between healthy human individuals. At the level of the study: Plates per donor: three CD4 naive, three CD4 memory, two CD8 naive, one CD8 memory.

TCRdb's table, derived via immunoSEQ multiplex PCR, lists solely in-frame clones and lacks some. The sample has over 700,000 clones; approximately 72% are singletons. The germline V gene has CDR1 SNHLY and CDR2 FYNNEI. Trimming pared 3 bases from V and 0 bases from J, leaving 12 bases between. This CDR3 is built from 16 residues. The sequenced sample was memory CD4+ T cells sorted from blood. Subset here: CD45RA-negative fraction. The TCR comes from a woman aged 25 to 39 in good health. The chain employs TRBV2 and TRBJ1-5, with D possibly matching TRBD1 (5 bases). CDR3 in amino acids: CASSEGREYSNQPQHF. The DNA for the CDR3 is TGTGCCAGCAGTGAGGGGCGGGAATATAGCAATCAGCCCCAGCATTTT.